A selection of T cell receptor beta chains follows, all from one sample in a study of cytomegalovirus exposure and HLA in healthy donors. The method was immunoSEQ multiplex PCR; TCRdb's version includes in-frame clones alone and lacks a portion of them. The table records approximately 140,000 clones, approximately 77% of them present only once. Sequenced sample: PBMCs. Every receptor here comes from a woman in her fifties or sixties in good health and CMV-seronegative. The CDR3 runs from the conserved cysteine through the conserved F or W. Fields, in order: D gene, J gene, clone size, V gene, CDR3 protein, CDR3 DNA. A D gene is named only where the DNA matches it firmly. Some rows mark clone size as missing; the rest say once, few, many or name a class of expanded clone.

>-|TRBJ2-5|once|TRBV5-4
CASSLAADSSQVRETQYF
TGTGCCAGCAGCTTGGCCGCAGACAGTTCCCAAGTCCGGGAGACCCAGTACTTC
>-|TRBJ2-7|-|TRBV21-1
CASSKGTGAEQYF
TGTGCCAGCAGCAAAGGGACAGGGGCCGAGCAGTACTTC
>-|TRBJ1-2|-|TRBV28
CASSLSPGDYGYTF
TGTGCCAGCAGTTTATCCCCAGGGGACTATGGCTACACCTTC
>-|TRBJ1-3|-|TRBV9
CASSVFDSSGNTIYF
TGTGCCAGCAGCGTATTCGACAGTTCTGGAAACACCATATATTTT
>TRBD2|TRBJ2-3|-|TRBV5-1
CASSRRTSSPTDTQYF
TGCGCCAGCAGCAGGAGGACTAGCTCCCCCACAGATACGCAGTATTTT
>-|TRBJ2-7|-|TRBV19
CASSRRREDVQYF
TGTGCCAGTAGTAGACGACGGGAAGACGTGCAGTACTTC
>TRBD1|TRBJ1-2|-|TRBV6-6
CASRAGQGVRVDGYTF
TGTGCCAGCAGAGCGGGACAGGGGGTTCGGGTAGATGGCTACACCTTC
>TRBD1|TRBJ2-7|-|TRBV29-1
CSVGDREEQYF
TGCAGCGTTGGGGACAGAGAAGAGCAGTACTTC
>TRBD1|TRBJ1-2|once|TRBV28
CASHPPGRGRVYGYTF
TGTGCCAGCCACCCCCCGGGCAGGGGGCGGGTCTATGGCTACACCTTC
>TRBD1|TRBJ2-5|few|TRBV6-5
CASSSRQGGAQETQYF
TGTGCCAGCAGTTCCAGACAGGGTGGGGCCCAAGAGACCCAGTACTTC
>TRBD1|TRBJ1-1|-|TRBV19
CASSTPDRVWNTEAFF
TGTGCCAGTAGTACCCCGGACAGGGTTTGGAACACTGAAGCTTTCTTT
>-|TRBJ1-1|-|TRBV5-3
CARSSKRQVEAFF
TGTGCCAGAAGCTCCAAGCGACAGGTAGAAGCTTTCTTT
>TRBD2|TRBJ2-7|few|TRBV11-2
CASSLEVRTSGYEQYF
TGTGCCAGCAGCTTAGAGGTTAGGACTAGTGGCTACGAGCAGTACTTC
>-|TRBJ1-4|-|TRBV5-1
CASSLGGRDEKLFF
TGCGCCAGCAGCTTGGGCGGTCGTGATGAAAAACTGTTTTTT
>-|TRBJ1-1|-|TRBV5-4
CASSFGQVAVPDAFF
TGTGCCAGCAGCTTCGGTCAGGTGGCCGTTCCTGACGCTTTCTTT
>TRBD2|TRBJ2-5|-|TRBV7-9
CASSLDRLAGLETQYF
TGTGCCAGCAGCCTGGATAGACTAGCGGGATTGGAGACCCAGTACTTC
>-|TRBJ1-6|-|TRBV2
CASRPDSSPLHF
TGTGCCAGCAGACCCGACAGTTCACCCCTCCACTTT
>-|TRBJ1-5|few|TRBV19
CASSPAIAGASNQPQHF
TGTGCCAGTAGCCCGGCAATTGCAGGTGCGAGCAATCAGCCCCAGCATTTT
>TRBD1|TRBJ1-6|-|TRBV10-3
CAISDTGTDNSPLHF
TGTGCCATCAGTGACACCGGGACAGATAATTCACCCCTCCACTTT
>TRBD2|TRBJ2-5|-|TRBV7-9
CASSPRGAGDGETQYF
TGTGCCAGCAGCCCCCGCGGGGCGGGAGATGGAGAGACCCAGTACTTC
>-|TRBJ1-5|-|TRBV15
CASQRGASNQPQHF
TGTGCCTCCCAACGGGGGGCGAGCAATCAGCCCCAGCATTTT
>TRBD1|TRBJ2-5|few|TRBV9
CASSVEYRGPLETQYF
TGTGCCAGCAGCGTAGAGTACAGGGGGCCGTTGGAGACCCAGTACTTC
>TRBD1|TRBJ1-1|-|TRBV6-1
CASSEGQGSNTEAFF
TGTGCCAGCAGTGAAGGACAGGGATCGAACACTGAAGCTTTCTTT
>TRBD1|TRBJ1-5|-|TRBV30
CAWSAGQGNQPQHF
TGTGCCTGGAGTGCAGGACAGGGCAATCAGCCCCAGCATTTT
>TRBD1|TRBJ1-1|-|TRBV30
CAWCGTALNTEAFF
TGTGCCTGGTGTGGGACAGCTCTGAACACTGAAGCTTTCTTT
>TRBD1|TRBJ1-2|-|TRBV6-1
CASSEFRQGAGGYTF
TGTGCCAGCAGTGAATTTCGGCAGGGGGCCGGTGGCTACACCTTC
>TRBD1|TRBJ1-3|-|TRBV7-2
CASSLGRGRGPAGNTIYF
TGTGCCAGCAGCTTAGGACGGGGCAGGGGGCCTGCTGGAAACACCATATATTTT
>-|TRBJ1-1|few|TRBV2
CASSGANTEAFF
TGTGCCAGCAGTGGGGCCAACACTGAAGCTTTCTTT
>-|TRBJ2-1|-|TRBV4-1
CASSQDRVTGNEQFF
TGCGCCAGCAGCCAAGATCGGGTAACCGGCAATGAGCAGTTCTTC
>TRBD1|TRBJ1-2|-|TRBV5-6
CASSGDRGFSYGYTF
TGTGCCAGCAGCGGGGACAGGGGGTTTTCCTATGGCTACACCTTC
>-|TRBJ2-2|few|TRBV18
CASSPRDRLNTGELFF
TGTGCCAGCTCACCAAGAGACAGGTTGAACACCGGGGAGCTGTTTTTT
>-|TRBJ2-5|-|TRBV27
CASSLSFKTFEETQYF
TGTGCCAGCAGTTTATCGTTCAAGACTTTCGAAGAGACCCAGTACTTC
>-|TRBJ1-1|-|TRBV6-5
CASSYSSQGYTEAFF
TGTGCCAGCAGTTACTCGTCGCAGGGGTACACTGAAGCTTTCTTT
>-|TRBJ2-7|-|TRBV5-1
CASSLYTAEDSYEQYF
TGCGCCAGCAGCTTGTATACAGCCGAAGACTCCTACGAGCAGTACTTC
>TRBD1|TRBJ2-7|-|TRBV5-1
CASSSLPTGTGGEQYF
TGCGCCAGCAGCTCCCTACCTACCGGGACAGGGGGCGAGCAGTACTTC
>-|TRBJ2-5|once|TRBV18
CASSPERGQETQYF
TGTGCCAGCTCACCCGAAAGGGGACAAGAGACCCAGTACTTC
>-|TRBJ1-2|-|TRBV5-6
CASSFFRGFYGYTF
TGTGCCAGCAGCTTCTTCAGGGGCTTCTATGGCTACACCTTC
>-|TRBJ1-4|-|TRBV5-1
CASSVNGGHGEKLFF
TGCGCCAGCAGCGTAAACGGGGGGCATGGGGAAAAACTGTTTTTT
>-|TRBJ1-5|once|TRBV7-2
CASSLDRNQPQHF
TGTGCCAGCAGCCTGGACAGAAATCAGCCCCAGCATTTT
>-|TRBJ2-1|-|TRBV4-1
CASSSTVGLSYNEQFF
TGCGCCAGCAGCTCGACCGTGGGGCTTTCCTACAATGAGCAGTTCTTC
>TRBD1|TRBJ1-5|few|TRBV19
CASSNLLSGGLSNQPQHF
TGTGCCAGTAGTAACCTCCTTTCAGGGGGACTTAGCAATCAGCCCCAGCATTTT
>-|TRBJ1-3|-|TRBV6-5
CASSYFRGGNTIYF
TGTGCCAGCAGTTACTTCAGGGGAGGAAACACCATATATTTT
>TRBD1|TRBJ2-7|-|TRBV7-8
CASSLEGTGAKQYF
TGTGCCAGCAGCTTAGAAGGGACAGGGGCCAAGCAGTACTTC
>-|TRBJ1-6|-|TRBV30
CAWSGTPGVTSPLHF
TGTGCCTGGAGTGGGACTCCGGGGGTCACTTCACCCCTCCACTTT
>TRBD1|TRBJ2-3|-|TRBV28
CASSHDRATDTQYF
TGTGCCAGCAGCCACGACAGGGCGACAGATACGCAGTATTTT
>TRBD1|TRBJ2-1|-|TRBV19
CASSVARQGWNEQFF
TGTGCCAGTAGTGTGGCCCGACAGGGTTGGAATGAGCAGTTCTTC
>TRBD2|TRBJ2-7|-|TRBV5-1
CASSFSGGSYEQYF
TGCGCCAGCAGCTTTAGCGGGGGGTCCTACGAGCAGTACTTC
>-|TRBJ1-2|-|TRBV25-1
CASSQGGNYGYTF
TGTGCCAGCAGTCAGGGTGGGAACTATGGCTACACCTTC
>-|TRBJ2-7|-|TRBV7-2
CASSLTGSNEQYF
TGTGCCAGCAGCTTAACCGGGAGTAACGAGCAGTACTTC
>TRBD2|TRBJ2-5|-|TRBV5-1
CASSFTGGGETQYF
TGCGCCAGCAGCTTTACAGGCGGGGGGGAGACCCAGTACTTC
>-|TRBJ2-5|-|TRBV2
CASRLMGAGETQYF
TGTGCCAGCAGGCTTATGGGGGCTGGGGAGACCCAGTACTTC
>-|TRBJ1-3|-|TRBV2
CASRLQGFGNTIYF
TGTGCCAGCAGACTACAGGGCTTCGGAAACACCATATATTTT
>TRBD2|TRBJ2-1|-|TRBV6-1
CASSEEWLGGRISNEQFF
TGTGCCAGCAGTGAAGAGTGGTTGGGCGGGAGAATTAGCAATGAGCAGTTCTTC